This passage covers 30 T cell receptor beta chains from one sample sequenced in a study of T cells in Graves' hyperthyroidism and ophthalmopathy. Amplification yielded TCR beta CDR3 regions, with RNA transcripts as the source. First-round RT-PCR of the TCR CDR3 relied on the HTBI primer set. TCRdb re-called the multiplex PCR reads with MiXCR, one entry per CDR3 protein. The profile shows 660,000 or so distinct CDR3 sequences, approximately 42% of them singletons. Input material: peripheral blood or thyroid tissue (not recorded which). These receptors all stem from an adult man with Graves' disease, either hyperthyroidism or ophthalmopathy (not recorded which).

This clonotype was counted between two and nine times. This chain links TRBV5-1 with TRBJ1-4; D ambiguous. Germline CDR1 reads SGHRS; CDR2 reads YFSETQ. The germline V and J ends were trimmed by 1 base and 5 bases, with 15 bases remaining between them. This CDR3 has 16 amino acids. The CDR3 DNA sequence: TGCGCCAGCAGCTTGTCCCAGGACCAACTAAATGAAAAACTGTTTTTT. It codes for CASSLSQDQLNEKLFF. The full variable domain, rest sourced from reference TRBV5-1 and TRBJ1-4, is KAGVTQTPRYLIKTRGQQVTLSCSPISGHRSVSWYQQTPGQGLQFLFEYFSETQRNKGNFPGRFSGRQFSNSRSEMNVSTLELGDSALYLCASSLSQDQLNEKLFFGSGTQLSVL.

The rearrangement links TRBV14 to TRBJ1-5, with D uncertain. Germline-derived CDR1 and CDR2 are SGHDN and FVKESK. There are 14 residues in the CDR3. Trimming pared 4 bases from V and 4 bases from J, leaving 11 bases between. The CDR3 here is CASSPTTENQPQHF. CDR3 nucleotides: TGTGCCAGCAGCCCCACGACGGAGAATCAGCCCCAGCATTTT.

The chain uses TRBV10-2 and TRBJ2-7; D might be TRBD1 (6 bases). Trimming cost V 6 bases and J 0 bases, with 15 bases left between them. Germline V gene lookup returns CDR1 WSHSY and CDR2 SAAADI. The CDR3 runs 15 residues. The CDR3 DNA reads TGCGCCAGCAGGACCGGGACATCGAGCTCCTACGAGCAGTACTTC. Protein: CASRTGTSSSYEQYF.

This clonotype has only one observation. The chain carries TRBV9 and TRBJ1-2; TRBD1 matches at 10 bases. The CDR3 totals 18 residues. Germline V lookup: CDR1 SGDLS, CDR2 YYNGEE. The V gene end was trimmed by 0 bases and the J gene end by 4 bases; junction bases not matched to a gene: 12. The CDR3 protein is CASSVAGQGSSESYGYTF. CDR3 nucleotide sequence: TGTGCCAGCAGCGTAGCGGGACAGGGGTCTTCTGAGAGCTATGGCTACACCTTC.

This clonotype occurred many times. The V gene is TRBV20-1, the J gene TRBJ2-7; D may match TRBD1 or TRBD2 (5 bases each). The CDR3 covers 14 residues. V lost 6 bases and J 2 bases, leaving 17 bases between the germline ends. Germline CDR1 is DFQATT and CDR2 is SNEGSKA (reference sequence). The CDR3 nucleotides are TGCAGTGCGCGCCGGGACCTCAGAACCTACGAGCAGTACTTC. Translated, it gives CSARRDLRTYEQYF.

This clonotype showed up just once. The chain has TRBV15 and TRBJ1-6; 10 nucleotides match TRBD1. Germline CDR1 is LNHNV and CDR2 is YYDKDF (reference sequence). This CDR3 is 15 amino acids long. V was clipped by 3 bases and J by 10 bases; unmatched bases: 6. CDR3 DNA: TGTGCCACCAGCAGCGGGGGACAGGGGCGATCACCCCTCCACTTT. Protein: CATSSGGQGRSPLHF.

The chain couples TRBV5-5 to TRBJ1-1; D ambiguous. V lost 5 bases to trimming and J lost 0 bases, with 17 bases between them. The CDR3 has 16 residues. CDR1 and CDR2 (germline): SGHKS, YYEKEE (reference sequence). The CDR3 spells CASSYSPLGMNTEAFF. CDR3 nucleotide sequence: TGTGCCAGCAGTTACTCACCGCTCGGAATGAACACTGAAGCTTTCTTT.

V and J are TRBV20-1 and TRBJ2-2; D is unclear. Germline V gene data show CDR1 as DFQATT and CDR2 as SNEGSKA (reference sequence). The germline V and J ends were trimmed by 3 bases and 4 bases, with 9 bases remaining between them. CDR3 length: 13 amino acids. CDR3 nucleotides: TGCAGTGCTAGTTACACTCGCACCGGGGAGCTGTTTTTT. As protein: CSASYTRTGELFF.

This clonotype was detected many times. This chain connects TRBV29-1 to TRBJ2-5; D might be TRBD2 (5 bases). This CDR3 is 13 amino acids long. The V gene's germline CDR1 is SQVTM and CDR2 ANQGSEA. Trimming took off 7 bases at V and 1 base at J, with 13 bases between the two ends. Here the CDR3 DNA reads TGCAGCGCCCACGGGGAGATCCAAGAGACCCAGTACTTC. The encoded protein is CSAHGEIQETQYF.

This rearrangement joins TRBV7-8 to TRBJ1-6; D remains ambiguous. Per germline, CDR1 SGHVS and CDR2 FQNEAQ. V was shortened by 5 bases and J by 7 bases, with 18 bases between the two germline ends. The CDR3 loop spans 16 amino acids. CDR3: CASSPFGLAPNSPLHF. CDR3 bases: TGTGCCAGCAGCCCATTCGGGCTAGCGCCGAATTCACCCCTCCACTTT.

This clonotype was seen ten or more times. The chain joins TRBV29-1 to TRBJ2-6, with TRBD2 as a possible D gene (7 bases). Trimming took 0 bases from V and 2 from J, leaving 11 bases between them. This CDR3 has 16 residues. Per the germline V gene, CDR1 is SQVTM and CDR2 is ANQGSEA. The CDR3 region has the DNA TGCAGCGTTGAAGAGTGGCGGGGGCCTGGGGCCAACGTCCTGACTTTC. This encodes CSVEEWRGPGANVLTF. Together with reference TRBV29-1 and TRBJ2-6, the CDR3 gives the full variable domain: SAVISQKPSRDICQRGTSLTIQCQVDSQVTMMFWYRQQPGQSLTLIATANQGSEATYESGFVIDKFPISRPNLTFSTLTVSNMSPEDSSIYLCSVEEWRGPGANVLTFGAGSRLTVL.

This clonotype was detected many times. The genes are TRBV20-1 and TRBJ2-5; a possible D gene is TRBD1 (5 bases). V lost 3 bases and J lost 2, with 7 bases in between. CDR1 is DFQATT, CDR2 SNEGSKA, per germline (reference sequence). This CDR3 region has 12 residues. DNA for the CDR3: TGCAGTGCTAGGCAGGGACAAGAGACCCAGTACTTC. Protein product: CSARQGQETQYF.

In this sample, this clonotype turned up many times. V and J are TRBV7-8 and TRBJ1-3, with D possibly being TRBD1 (6 bases). CDR1 is SGHVS, CDR2 FQNEAQ, per germline. The V end lost 5 bases, the J end lost 0 bases, and 14 bases lay between the germline ends. CDR3 length: 16 residues. CDR3 nucleotide sequence: TGTGCCAGCAGCGCCATCACAGGGAACTCTGGAAACACCATATATTTT. This gives the protein CASSAITGNSGNTIYF.

The chain combines TRBV7-9 with TRBJ1-5; 9 bases agree with TRBD1. The CDR3 contains 16 residues. Germline CDR1 reads SEHNR; CDR2 reads FQNEAQ (reference sequence). Unmatched junction bases numbered 10, after V lost 8 bases and J lost 2 bases. In DNA form, the CDR3 reads TGTGCCAGCTCACCACCGGGGACAGGGCGCAATCAGCCCCAGCATTTT. Protein product: CASSPPGTGRNQPQHF.

V gene TRBV2 combines with J gene TRBJ1-1; D not certain. Trimming shortened V by 2 bases and J by 6 bases, and 22 bases separated the two germline ends. Germline CDR1 SNHLY, CDR2 FYNNEI. This CDR3 has 17 amino acids. The CDR3 loop reads CASSESVEANMDPEAFF. DNA of the CDR3: TGTGCCAGCAGTGAAAGTGTCGAGGCAAATATGGACCCTGAAGCTTTCTTT.

This rearrangement joins TRBV6-5 to TRBJ2-7; D is possibly TRBD2 (5 bases). The V gene's germline CDR1 is MNHEY and CDR2 SVGAGI. CDR3 length: 15 residues. V was cut by 2 bases and J by 0 bases, with 11 bases left in between. In DNA form, the CDR3 reads TGTGCCAGCAGTTACCCCGCGACTAACTCCTACGAGCAGTACTTC. Translation: CASSYPATNSYEQYF.

V usage is TRBV7-2 and J usage is TRBJ1-2, with D perhaps TRBD1 (5 bases). Germline CDR1 and CDR2: SGHTA and FQGNSA. V lost 6 bases and J 4 bases, leaving 18 bases between the germline ends. The CDR3 has 15 residues. The CDR3 DNA sequence: TGTGCCAGCAGGCGGGACGAGAGCTACTCCTATGGCTACACCTTC. Amino acids: CASRRDESYSYGYTF.

In its sample, this clonotype was seen a few times. The chain uses TRBV20-1 and TRBJ1-5; 10 positions match TRBD1. Looked up from germline, CDR1 is DFQATT and CDR2 is SNEGSKA (reference sequence). The length of the CDR3 is 14 residues. After removal of 6 bases from V and 3 bases from J, the junction contained 5 bases not matched to a gene. The CDR3 here is CSAPDRGYNQPQHF. CDR3 nucleotide sequence: TGCAGTGCGCCGGACAGGGGGTACAATCAGCCCCAGCATTTT.

Note on this clonotype: This sequence may be a read error, since a much larger clone differs from it by one base. The V gene is TRBV29-1, the J gene TRBJ1-1; no firm D call. Between the trimmed V and J ends, which lost 4 bases and 5 bases, there was a span of 14 bases. This CDR3 has 13 amino acids. CDR1 and CDR2 from the germline V gene are SQVTM and ANQGSEA. In nucleotides, the CDR3 is TGCAGCGTTGTCGGGTCCTTGGGGACTGAAGCTTTCTTT. It translates to CSVVGSLGTEAFF.

The chain combines TRBV19 with TRBJ2-2; perhaps TRBD1 as D (6 bases). Trimming removed 3 bases at V and 5 bases at J, with 13 bases between. From germline, CDR1 is LNHDA and CDR2 SQIVND (reference sequence). The CDR3 covers 15 residues. CDR3 amino acids: CASSMLGAYTGELFF. In DNA, the CDR3 is TGTGCCAGTAGTATGCTGGGGGCGTATACCGGGGAGCTGTTTTTT.

This clonotype was found many times. This rearrangement joins TRBV24-1 to TRBJ1-6, with D unclear. In germline, CDR1 is KGHDR, CDR2 SFDVKD. V shed 4 bases and J shed 9 bases, with 9 bases lying between them. This CDR3 has 13 amino acids. CDR3 nucleotide sequence: TGTGCCACCAGTGACGGAGGAGGTTCACCCCTCCACTTT. The encoded protein is CATSDGGGSPLHF.

The V gene is TRBV27, the J gene TRBJ1-2; D is unresolved. Germline assignment: CDR1 MNHEY and CDR2 SMNVEV (reference sequence). The CDR3 is made up of 16 amino acids. The ends were cut back, 5 bases at V and 4 bases at J, with 20 bases in the middle. The CDR3 sequence: CASSARSAAGSYGYTF. As DNA, the CDR3 is TGTGCCAGCAGTGCTAGGAGTGCGGCGGGTAGCTATGGCTACACCTTC.

This clonotype has just a few counts. The chain carries TRBV20-1 and TRBJ1-2; D unresolved. The CDR3 spans 16 residues. Germline assignment: CDR1 DFQATT and CDR2 SNEGSKA (reference sequence). V gave up 0 bases and J gave up 3 bases, with 17 bases separating them. CDR3 loop: CSARDGQVGRYYGYTF. CDR3 in DNA: TGCAGTGCTAGAGATGGTCAGGTCGGCAGATACTATGGCTACACCTTC.

This clonotype turned up a few times. This could be a read error, since a much larger clone is one nucleotide away. This chain links TRBV10-3 with TRBJ1-4; the D is unclear. Germline V CDR1 and CDR2: ENHRY, SYGVKD. This CDR3 region has 13 residues. V was cut by 11 bases and J by 5 bases, with 15 bases left in between. The CDR3 region is CAVTPSWNEKLFF. Written as DNA, the CDR3 is TGTGCCGTCACCCCGTCCTGGAATGAAAAACTGTTTTTT.

This clonotype was detected only a few times. For the CDR3, the DNA is TGTGCCAGCAGTTACGGCGAATCCTACGAGCAGTACTTC. Translating it yields CASSYGESYEQYF. The chain joins TRBV6-5 to TRBJ2-7; D not certain. Germline V gene sequence: CDR1 MNHEY, CDR2 SVGAGI. V lost 2 bases to trimming and J lost 1 base, with 6 bases between them. The CDR3 loop spans 13 amino acids.

DNA for the CDR3: TGTGCCATCAGCGACACGGGCGGTGCCTACGTCCTGACTTTC. Translating gives CAISDTGGAYVLTF. The rearrangement links TRBV10-3 to TRBJ2-6; no reliable D call. Germline V gene sequence: CDR1 ENHRY, CDR2 SYGVKD. The CDR3 length is 14 residues. Trimming left V 6 bases short and J 11 bases short, with 17 bases between.

This clonotype has at least ten counts. The chain uses TRBV7-8 and TRBJ2-5; 9 nucleotides agree with TRBD2. The length of the CDR3 is 15 residues. Germline V gene data show CDR1 as SGHVS and CDR2 as FQNEAQ. With V trimmed by 1 base and J by 5 bases, 5 bases remained unmatched. CDR3 region: CASSLGQREVETQYF. The CDR3 DNA reads TGTGCCAGCAGCTTAGGACAGCGGGAGGTGGAGACCCAGTACTTC.

The sample holds many counts of this clonotype. The chain has TRBV15 and TRBJ2-7, with a possible D match to TRBD1 (6 bases). The CDR3 loop spans 14 amino acids. Germline lookup yields CDR1 LNHNV and CDR2 YYDKDF (reference sequence). The V end lost 9 bases, the J end lost 6 bases, and 21 bases lay between the germline ends. CDR3 nucleotide sequence: TGTGCCACGGAGGATGGGGGCGCGCCGTCCGAGCAGTACTTC. Amino acids: CATEDGGAPSEQYF.

The chain has TRBV2 and TRBJ1-1; D gene unclear. The CDR3 extends over 13 amino acids. Germline CDR1 SNHLY, CDR2 FYNNEI. Between the trimmed V and J ends, which lost 6 bases and 4 bases, there was a span of 12 bases. CDR3 sequence reads: CASSRLQGTEAFF. The CDR3 nucleotides are TGTGCCAGCAGCAGACTCCAAGGCACTGAAGCTTTCTTT.

A word on this clonotype: The conserved closing phenylalanine or tryptophan is absent in this CDR3, likely reflecting a read error. This sequence joins TRBV25-1 and TRBJ1-2; D unresolved. This CDR3 has 15 residues. The germline CDR1 and CDR2 sequences are MGHDK and SYGVNS. The V end lost 3 bases, the J end lost 1 base, and 12 bases lay between the germline ends. DNA of the CDR3: TGTGCCAGCAGTGACTCACCAGGACGTAACTATGGCTACACCCTC. Translated: CASSDSPGRNYGYTL.